This T cell receptor (beta chain) was captured in a study of CD8+CD57+ T cells in acquired aplastic anemia (dated by TCRdb to 2017 to 2018). Regarding the research as a whole: On average, sorted CD4+ and CD8+ cells yielded around 3.4 ug of extracted DNA, with a range of about 0.17 to 27.4 ug. CD8+CD57+ expansion was defined as a frequency above the mean frequency observed in healthy subjects.

For this clonotype: Its antigen is currently not known. Base quality data are lacking; no much larger clone is found one base away.

Points the paper makes about the study in general: No significant difference in CD8+ Simpson's diversity was found between patients and healthy controls (P=0.060). About 29 CD8+ CDR3 sequences were found to be shared between patients and controls, but these sequences appeared to be highly expressed in patients and within the immunodominant clones of the patients.

Patients chosen for sequencing had shown expansion of CD8+CD57+ cells by flow cytometry. Every patient had a diagnosis of severe acquired aplastic anemia based on International Study of Aplastic Anemia and Agranulocytosis and Camitta criteria. Patients had received no therapy at the time of blood sampling. The study deep-sequenced TCR repertoires of sorted CD4+ and CD8+ blood T cells from severe aplastic anemia patients and healthy subjects. Patients were enrolled in the USA under clinicaltrials.gov protocols 00001620, 01623167, 00001397, 00071045, 00081523 and 00961064. Ficoll-Paque density gradient centrifugation was used to isolate peripheral blood mononuclear cells. Before DNA extraction, CD4+ and CD8+ T cells were sorted with FACS or magnetic beads. Genomic DNA served as template for TCR beta VDJ combination and CDR3 sequence profiling. An Illumina HiSeq 2000 was the platform used for TCR repertoire sequencing. The authors processed their data as follows. Repertoire assessment relied on Simpson's diversity index, CDR3 size and DJ length profiles, and TRBV/TRBJ rearrangement plots. The most abundant DNA sequence in the deep sequencing data was taken as the immunodominant clone. CDR3 amino acid sequences were screened for sharing across subjects and were compared with published repertoires and the VDJdb database. TCRdb's own reprocessing of the public reads used fastp at Q25 and MiXCR and kept productive beta chains. Identical CDR3 proteins give one entry, which carries the most common genes and DNA. TCRdb, not the authors, supplied the V and J calls. For this sample the table gives 150,000 to 200,000 distinct CDR3 sequences, of which 40% to 50% were detected only once. The ten biggest clones cover more than 30% of the sample.

From cysteine to phenylalanine, the CDR3 is 15 amino acids long. The retained sequence is limited to the CDR3, 45 bases, with the frame set at the first base. The sequenced sample was sorted CD4+, CD8+, or CD8+CD57+ T cells (not recorded which) from PBMCs. The rearrangement joined TRBV12-3 or TRBV12-4 to TRBJ2-5; 11 junctional bases match TRBD1. The J call is doubtful: the DNA matches TRBJ2-1 better. This sequence was found in a human donor with aplastic anemia. The DNA sequence is TGTGCCAGCAGTACCGGACAGGGGGCGAGGAATGAGCAGTTCTTC. Its coded protein is CASSTGQGARNEQFF.